These T cell receptor beta chains were read from a single sample in a study of blood T cell repertoires in COVID-19. TCRdb's table, derived via immunoSEQ multiplex PCR, lists solely in-frame clones and lacks some. Among roughly 210,000 clones listed, 88% were seen once. The sequencing input was peripheral blood. These receptors were taken from a man in his 70s with acute or convalescent COVID-19. Both conserved end residues are part of each CDR3. The D gene is left open where the match is weak. Clone size appears in some rows only: once, few, many, or a class for an expanded clone.

cdr3_nt: TGTGCCAGCAGCTTAGCGGACAGAAACTATGGCTACACCTTC; cdr3_aa: CASSLADRNYGYTF; j_call: TRBJ1-2; v_call: TRBV7-2; d_call: -; clone_size: -
cdr3_nt: TGTGCCAGCAGTGGGAGCCTCGGACTCGAAGATTACGAGCAGTACTTC; cdr3_aa: CASSGSLGLEDYEQYF; j_call: TRBJ2-7; v_call: TRBV25-1; d_call: -; clone_size: -
cdr3_nt: TGTGCCAGCAGCCGGACAGGGAACAATGAGCAGTTCTTC; cdr3_aa: CASSRTGNNEQFF; j_call: TRBJ2-1; v_call: TRBV7-3; d_call: TRBD1; clone_size: -
cdr3_nt: TGTGCCAGCAGCCAGGACAGGGGATCTGGTTACGAGCAGTTCTTC; cdr3_aa: CASSQDRGSGYEQFF; j_call: TRBJ2-1; v_call: TRBV3-1/TRBV3-2; d_call: TRBD1; clone_size: -
cdr3_nt: TGTGCCAGCAGCCAAGGACTGGATAGCAATCAGCCCCAGCATTTT; cdr3_aa: CASSQGLDSNQPQHF; j_call: TRBJ1-5; v_call: TRBV3-1/TRBV3-2; d_call: -; clone_size: few
cdr3_nt: TGTGCCAGCAGTTATGACAGGACTGGAAACACCATATATTTT; cdr3_aa: CASSYDRTGNTIYF; j_call: TRBJ1-3; v_call: TRBV2; d_call: -; clone_size: -
cdr3_nt: TGTGCCAGCAGCGCTGGCGGGAGGGATGAGCAGTTCTTC; cdr3_aa: CASSAGGRDEQFF; j_call: TRBJ2-1; v_call: TRBV9; d_call: TRBD2; clone_size: -
cdr3_nt: TGTGCCAGCAGTGAAACATTTCGTTATGGCTACACCTTC; cdr3_aa: CASSETFRYGYTF; j_call: TRBJ1-2; v_call: TRBV6-1; d_call: -; clone_size: -
cdr3_nt: TGTGCCAGCAGCTACGAAGGGGGTGAGCAGTTCTTC; cdr3_aa: CASSYEGGEQFF; j_call: TRBJ2-1; v_call: TRBV7-9; d_call: -; clone_size: few
cdr3_nt: TGTGCCAGCAGCCCTACGAAGGACAGACCTATATATGGCTACACCTTC; cdr3_aa: CASSPTKDRPIYGYTF; j_call: TRBJ1-2; v_call: TRBV3-1/TRBV3-2; d_call: -; clone_size: -
cdr3_nt: TGTGCCAGCAGCCCCAGGGACAACGAGCAGTACTTC; cdr3_aa: CASSPRDNEQYF; j_call: TRBJ2-7; v_call: TRBV7-9; d_call: -; clone_size: -
cdr3_nt: TGCGCCAGCAGCTCAGGGTTAAATCAGCCCCAGCATTTT; cdr3_aa: CASSSGLNQPQHF; j_call: TRBJ1-5; v_call: TRBV10-1; d_call: -; clone_size: -
cdr3_nt: TGTGCCAGCAGCGTTCGACAGGGAATTAGCACAGATACGCAGTATTTT; cdr3_aa: CASSVRQGISTDTQYF; j_call: TRBJ2-3; v_call: TRBV9; d_call: TRBD1; clone_size: -
cdr3_nt: TGTGCCAGCAGTTACGGAGTTCAGCCCCAGCATTTT; cdr3_aa: CASSYGVQPQHF; j_call: TRBJ1-5; v_call: TRBV6-2/TRBV6-3; d_call: -; clone_size: -
cdr3_nt: TGTGCCAGCTCACCATTTTTAGGGACTAGCGGAGGCGAGCAGTACTTC; cdr3_aa: CASSPFLGTSGGEQYF; j_call: TRBJ2-7; v_call: TRBV18; d_call: TRBD2; clone_size: -
cdr3_nt: TGTGCCAGCAGCGTACGACTAGCGGGGACGGATTACCCCACAGATACGCAGTATTTT; cdr3_aa: CASSVRLAGTDYPTDTQYF; j_call: TRBJ2-3; v_call: TRBV9; d_call: TRBD2; clone_size: -
cdr3_nt: TGTGCCAGCAGTTACAGGGCGGGGACTGAAGCTTTCTTT; cdr3_aa: CASSYRAGTEAFF; j_call: TRBJ1-1; v_call: TRBV6-6; d_call: -; clone_size: -
cdr3_nt: TGTGCCAGCAGTTACGGAGCGGGGGTGAACACTGAAGCTTTCTTT; cdr3_aa: CASSYGAGVNTEAFF; j_call: TRBJ1-1; v_call: TRBV6-5; d_call: -; clone_size: -
cdr3_nt: TGTGCCAGCAGGGACAGGGGAACTGAAGCTTTCTTT; cdr3_aa: CASRDRGTEAFF; j_call: TRBJ1-1; v_call: TRBV2; d_call: TRBD1; clone_size: few
cdr3_nt: TGTGCCAGCTCACCACTAGGGACAGGGAAAGGTCAGCCCCAGCATTTT; cdr3_aa: CASSPLGTGKGQPQHF; j_call: TRBJ1-5; v_call: TRBV18; d_call: TRBD1; clone_size: -
cdr3_nt: TGCGCCAGCAGCTCCTTAGCGGGAGAATTTGAGACCCAGTACTTC; cdr3_aa: CASSSLAGEFETQYF; j_call: TRBJ2-5; v_call: TRBV5-1; d_call: TRBD2; clone_size: -
cdr3_nt: TGTGCCAGCTCACCCCAGGCGGGCAGGACTGAAGCTTTCTTT; cdr3_aa: CASSPQAGRTEAFF; j_call: TRBJ1-1; v_call: TRBV18; d_call: -; clone_size: -
cdr3_nt: TGTGCCAGCAGTGACCTTCAGGGCGCGGATCAGCCCCAGCATTTT; cdr3_aa: CASSDLQGADQPQHF; j_call: TRBJ1-5; v_call: TRBV6-4; d_call: -; clone_size: few
cdr3_nt: TGTGCCAGCAGTTACTCTAGCGGGAGCACAGATACGCAGTATTTT; cdr3_aa: CASSYSSGSTDTQYF; j_call: TRBJ2-3; v_call: TRBV7-2; d_call: TRBD2; clone_size: -
cdr3_nt: TGTGCCAGCAGTCCCGGGGGGGGATCGGCCCAAGAGACCCAGTACTTC; cdr3_aa: CASSPGGGSAQETQYF; j_call: TRBJ2-5; v_call: TRBV2; d_call: TRBD2; clone_size: once
cdr3_nt: TGTGCCAGCAGTTACTATAGGACAGGGGGCCAGGAGACCCAGTACTTC; cdr3_aa: CASSYYRTGGQETQYF; j_call: TRBJ2-5; v_call: TRBV6-5; d_call: TRBD1; clone_size: -
cdr3_nt: TGTGCCAGCAGCGCGGGACTGTACAATGAGCAGTTCTTC; cdr3_aa: CASSAGLYNEQFF; j_call: TRBJ2-1; v_call: TRBV11-3; d_call: -; clone_size: -
cdr3_nt: TGTGCCAGCAGTCCCCGAGGTCACTTTGGAGCTTTCTTT; cdr3_aa: CASSPRGHFGAFF; j_call: TRBJ1-1; v_call: TRBV6-5; d_call: -; clone_size: -
cdr3_nt: TGCGCCAGCAGCACCGGACTAGCGGAGATAAATGAGCAGTTCTTC; cdr3_aa: CASSTGLAEINEQFF; j_call: TRBJ2-1; v_call: TRBV5-1; d_call: TRBD2; clone_size: -
cdr3_nt: TGTGCCAGTAGTATAGCTCTAGCGGGAGCCTCCTCTGGGGCCAACGTCCTGACTTTC; cdr3_aa: CASSIALAGASSGANVLTF; j_call: TRBJ2-6; v_call: TRBV19; d_call: TRBD2; clone_size: -
cdr3_nt: TGTGCCAGCAGGTCCGGGACAGCAAATGAAAAACTGTTTTTT; cdr3_aa: CASRSGTANEKLFF; j_call: TRBJ1-4; v_call: TRBV5-5; d_call: TRBD1; clone_size: -
cdr3_nt: TGTGCCAGCAGCTTAGAGACAGCGTTTGCTGGGGCCAACGTCCTGACTTTC; cdr3_aa: CASSLETAFAGANVLTF; j_call: TRBJ2-6; v_call: TRBV7-3; d_call: -; clone_size: -
cdr3_nt: TGCGCCAGCAGCTCCGGGACAGCCCAAGAGACCCAGTACTTC; cdr3_aa: CASSSGTAQETQYF; j_call: TRBJ2-5; v_call: TRBV5-1; d_call: TRBD1; clone_size: -
cdr3_nt: TGTGCCAGCAGCCAACAGCTAGCGGGCCAAGAGACCCAGTACTTC; cdr3_aa: CASSQQLAGQETQYF; j_call: TRBJ2-5; v_call: TRBV7-6; d_call: TRBD2; clone_size: once
cdr3_nt: TGCGCCAGCAGCCAAGTTAACAGGGATGGTTTCGAGCAGTACTTC; cdr3_aa: CASSQVNRDGFEQYF; j_call: TRBJ2-7; v_call: TRBV4-1; d_call: -; clone_size: few
cdr3_nt: TGCAGTGCTAGTAGTGGCAGTGCTAGGGGCTACACCTTC; cdr3_aa: CSASSGSARGYTF; j_call: TRBJ1-2; v_call: TRBV20-1; d_call: -; clone_size: once
cdr3_nt: TGTGCCAGCAGTCCTGGACAGGGGGGTTACTATGGCTACACCTTC; cdr3_aa: CASSPGQGGYYGYTF; j_call: TRBJ1-2; v_call: TRBV28; d_call: TRBD1; clone_size: -
cdr3_nt: TGTGCCAGCAGCCGACTAGCGGGAGGGCCGAGTCAGAATGAGCAGTTCTTC; cdr3_aa: CASSRLAGGPSQNEQFF; j_call: TRBJ2-1; v_call: TRBV6-6; d_call: TRBD2; clone_size: -
cdr3_nt: TGTGCCAGCGAAGCGGGGGTAGGGGCCTCAGATGAGCAGTTCTTC; cdr3_aa: CASEAGVGASDEQFF; j_call: TRBJ2-1; v_call: TRBV6-5; d_call: TRBD2; clone_size: -
cdr3_nt: TGTGCCAGTAGTAGGACTAGCGGGAGTCCAAATTCTTACGAGCAGTACTTC; cdr3_aa: CASSRTSGSPNSYEQYF; j_call: TRBJ2-7; v_call: TRBV19; d_call: TRBD2; clone_size: once
cdr3_nt: TGTGCCAGCAGCCAAAGGGGGACCTACGAGCAGTACTTC; cdr3_aa: CASSQRGTYEQYF; j_call: TRBJ2-7; v_call: TRBV3-1/TRBV3-2; d_call: -; clone_size: -
cdr3_nt: TGTGCCAGTAGATTAGCGGCCAGCTCCTACAATGAGCAGTTCTTC; cdr3_aa: CASRLAASSYNEQFF; j_call: TRBJ2-1; v_call: TRBV19; d_call: -; clone_size: -
cdr3_nt: TGTGCCAGCAGCGTAGCTACCGGGGCAACTAATGAAAAACTGTTTTTT; cdr3_aa: CASSVATGATNEKLFF; j_call: TRBJ1-4; v_call: TRBV9; d_call: -; clone_size: -
cdr3_nt: TGTGCCAGCAGCCACAGGGGCCTCACCTACGAGCAGTACTTC; cdr3_aa: CASSHRGLTYEQYF; j_call: TRBJ2-7; v_call: TRBV7-3; d_call: TRBD1; clone_size: -
cdr3_nt: TGTGCCAGCAGTCCCCTAGCTAGCGGGAGCGCAATTTCCTACAATGAGCAGTTCTTC; cdr3_aa: CASSPLASGSAISYNEQFF; j_call: TRBJ2-1; v_call: TRBV28; d_call: TRBD2; clone_size: -
cdr3_nt: TGTGCCAGCAGTGGACAGGGGAACACCGGGGAGCTGTTTTTT; cdr3_aa: CASSGQGNTGELFF; j_call: TRBJ2-2; v_call: TRBV7-2; d_call: TRBD1; clone_size: -
cdr3_nt: TGCGCCAGCAGCTGGACCGGGACTAGCTCCCACAATGAGCAGTTCTTC; cdr3_aa: CASSWTGTSSHNEQFF; j_call: TRBJ2-1; v_call: TRBV4-1; d_call: TRBD2; clone_size: -
cdr3_nt: TGTGCCAGCAGCTTAGGGGGCCTTAGGGGGAGCACAGATACGCAGTATTTT; cdr3_aa: CASSLGGLRGSTDTQYF; j_call: TRBJ2-3; v_call: TRBV7-6; d_call: -; clone_size: -
cdr3_nt: TGTGCCAGCACCCCGGGGGGGGCGAGTGAAAAACTGTTTTTT; cdr3_aa: CASTPGGASEKLFF; j_call: TRBJ1-4; v_call: TRBV6-2/TRBV6-3; d_call: -; clone_size: -
cdr3_nt: TGTGCCAGCAGTAGAAGGGGCGTTAGCGGGAGGTTTAACACCGGGGAGCTGTTTTTT; cdr3_aa: CASSRRGVSGRFNTGELFF; j_call: TRBJ2-2; v_call: TRBV7-3; d_call: TRBD2; clone_size: few
cdr3_nt: TGTGCCAGCAGTTACACCGCGGGAGAAAAACTGTTTTTT; cdr3_aa: CASSYTAGEKLFF; j_call: TRBJ1-4; v_call: TRBV6-5; d_call: -; clone_size: -
cdr3_nt: TGTGCCAGCAGCCAAGAGGGACTAGCGGCCCTGGGTAATGAGCAGTTCTTC; cdr3_aa: CASSQEGLAALGNEQFF; j_call: TRBJ2-1; v_call: TRBV4-2; d_call: TRBD2; clone_size: -
cdr3_nt: TGTGCCAGCAGGCCCGCCCTGTCGGGGGGGGATACGCAGTATTTT; cdr3_aa: CASRPALSGGDTQYF; j_call: TRBJ2-3; v_call: TRBV2; d_call: TRBD2; clone_size: -
cdr3_nt: TGTGCCAGCAGCTTAGGAGGGCTAGCGGAATCACTTGAGCAGTTCTTC; cdr3_aa: CASSLGGLAESLEQFF; j_call: TRBJ2-1; v_call: TRBV13; d_call: TRBD2; clone_size: once
cdr3_nt: TGTGCCAGCAGTTCCGGACAGGGATCGGGTGGCTACACCTTC; cdr3_aa: CASSSGQGSGGYTF; j_call: TRBJ1-2; v_call: TRBV5-5; d_call: TRBD1; clone_size: -
cdr3_nt: TGTGCCAGCAGCCCCTCGGACACCGGGGAGCTGTTTTTT; cdr3_aa: CASSPSDTGELFF; j_call: TRBJ2-2; v_call: TRBV4-2; d_call: -; clone_size: once
cdr3_nt: TGCGCCAGCAGCTTGGAAGTGGGCACGGCCGGGGCCAACGTCCTGACTTTC; cdr3_aa: CASSLEVGTAGANVLTF; j_call: TRBJ2-6; v_call: TRBV5-1; d_call: -; clone_size: -